This T cell receptor beta chain was recorded in a study of CD8+ T cells in alopecia areata. The overall study: Once tofacitinib had been taken for 6 to 18 months, 6 months off drug followed. General observations from the study: Normal-skin resident alphabeta T cells also appear among scalp sample sequences.

The sequencing template was cDNA reverse transcribed from extracted RNA. The method was immunoSEQ multiplex PCR; TCRdb's version includes in-frame clones alone and lacks a portion of them. The sample has 200,000 to 250,000 clones, 50% to 65% seen once; the top ten hold approximately 0.44%. Trimming left V 1 base short and J 1 base short, with 10 bases between. The V gene's germline CDR1 is MGHRA and CDR2 YSYEKL. This CDR3 has 16 amino acids. Concerning this clone: Its antigen is unknown.

The specimen was CD4+ T cells sorted from blood, collected at week 0. The receptor's source is a human donor with alopecia areata. The chain couples TRBV4-1 to TRBJ2-2, with D possibly being TRBD1 (6 bases). CDR3 in DNA: TGCGCCAGCAGCCAAGTCCGCAGGGGGAACACCGGGGAGCTGTTTTTT. Protein sequence: CASSQVRRGNTGELFF.